This paragraph reports one TCR beta chain. Ten or more counts support this clonotype. Its specific antigen is unknown. No base quality information exists; no much larger clone differs at one position. This sample stems from a study of Graves' ophthalmopathy and Graves' hyperthyroidism (dated by TCRdb to about 2018). About the investigation overall: Peripheral blood was collected at initial diagnosis, prior to any treatment. The study used TCR beta repertoire signatures to distinguish Graves' ophthalmopathy from Graves' hyperthyroidism and to predict progression to ophthalmopathy. For independent validation, a separate cohort was made up of roughly 19 hyperthyroidism patients plus 17 patients who later progressed from hyperthyroidism to ophthalmopathy. In total, under 150 blood samples were TCR-sequenced: some 40 ophthalmopathy, about 75 hyperthyroidism and some 17 hyperthyroidism-to-ophthalmopathy patients. To explore V-J signatures that distinguish ophthalmopathy from hyperthyroidism, a discovery set of 100 patients was enrolled, made up of approximately 45 with ophthalmopathy and 57 with stable hyperthyroidism. In about six hyperthyroidism patients, the T-cell repertoires found in thyroid tissue were compared with those found in blood. For training and testing, the 100 patients in the discovery cohort were randomly divided in a 7:3 ratio. Following sampling, methimazole starting at 30 mg daily was administered to hyperthyroidism patients, and high-dose intravenous methylprednisolone was administered to ophthalmopathy patients.

Hyperthyroidism was defined as stable when no progression to ophthalmopathy occurred within 18 months of follow-up. Hyperthyroidism patients were newly diagnosed, with disease duration under 2 months, and aged 18 to 65 years. Anyone with other autoimmune diseases, uncontrolled infections, pregnancy or lactation was excluded from the study. Clinical symptoms, serum thyroxine, TRAb, thyroid ultrasound and orbital computed tomography were used for diagnosis. Using Ficoll-Paque density gradient centrifugation, PBMCs were isolated from about 9.2 ml of fresh peripheral blood. Total RNA was extracted with Trizol reagent and quality-checked on an Agilent 2100 Bioanalyzer. Beyond this particular receptor, the publication reports: Sample size was not predetermined statistically, and investigators were not blinded to group allocation. In validation, the model predicted ophthalmopathy progression with less than 71% sensitivity and around 72% specificity; around twelve predicted patients were CT-confirmed with GO in a median of approximately six months. Most of the expanded thyroid clonotypes with a frequency above 0.001 were also detected in blood, and it was suggested that the thyroid immune response may be reflected by blood repertoires. In cross-validation, the 13-signature model distinguished ophthalmopathy from stable hyperthyroidism with about 90% sensitivity and around 81% specificity, and in the test set the corresponding values were approximately 80% and 75%.

For repertoire sequencing, TCR beta CDR3 regions were amplified from RNA transcripts. HTBI primers and the Qiagen OneStep RT-PCR kit were used in a first-round RT-PCR, which was followed by a second-round multiplex PCR, size selection and purification. Libraries were sequenced paired-end with 100 bp reads on an Illumina HiSeq2000. The study's own analysis went as follows. SOAPnuke was used to process the reads, throwing out any read that had adapters, had uncalled bases, had a mean Phred below 15, or lacked an exact constant-primer or identifier match. High-quality paired reads were merged with COPE v1.2.5. Each unique nucleotide sequence was defined as a clonotype, and clonotypes were aligned to IMGT TRB V, D and J references with MiTCR v1.1. Only V-J combinations with frequency above 0.0001 were analysed, covering approximately 99% of repertoires. For each V-J combination, a TCR clonal expansion and chaos score was defined as F50 clonal expansion divided by the chaos observed in the TCRdist matrix. Welch's t-statistics and random forest were used to reduce the features to roughly 14 V-J combinations, which were then used as input to a naive Bayes classifier. Thyroid-blood repertoire similarity was quantified with the Morisita-Horn index. TCRdb ran its own pipeline on the public reads, namely fastp trimming at Q25 and MiXCR clone calling, and kept in-frame beta chains. Duplicate CDR3 protein sequences are folded into a single record with the most common DNA and genes. TCRdb, not the original authors, processed these V and J calls. Here the sample has roughly 420,000 distinct CDR3 sequences; roughly 21% occur a single time. The ten largest clones take up under 3.5% of the sample.

This receptor was taken from a woman in her late teens or twenties with stable Graves' hyperthyroidism. Donor details come from another sample of the same person, matched by shared clones. Sequenced material: peripheral blood.

The nucleotides are TGTGCCAGCAGCGCGAACTGGTACACCGGGGAGCTGTTTTTT. Translated, this gives CASSANWYTGELFF. The rearrangement joined TRBV11-1 to TRBJ2-2, with no reliable assignment of the D segment. From cysteine to phenylalanine, the CDR3 is 14 amino acids long. Left in the record is the CDR3 DNA by itself, 42 bases read in frame from the first base. Between the V and J ends, shortened by 5 bases and 3 bases respectively, the junction contains 10 bases. The germline V gene (reference sequence) supplies CDR1 SGHAT and CDR2 FQDESV.